The entry below gives a single T cell receptor (beta chain) sequence along with its context. This entry comes from a study of blood T cell repertoires in COVID-19. There are 15 residues in the CDR3. Profiling relied on immunoSEQ multiplex PCR, and the TCRdb table lists in-frame clones only, not all of them. Of about 89,000 clones in the sample, 88% were seen once. V is TRBV21-1 and J is TRBJ1-3; TRBD1, the table's D call, was not compared with the DNA. TRBV21-1 is a pseudogene segment. Sequences were obtained from peripheral blood. This clonotype was sampled from a man aged 55 to 70 with acute or convalescent COVID-19. CDR3 in amino acids: CASSKDLRGGNTIYF. Here the CDR3 DNA reads TGTGCCAGCAGCAAAGACCTCAGGGGTGGAAACACCATATATTTT.